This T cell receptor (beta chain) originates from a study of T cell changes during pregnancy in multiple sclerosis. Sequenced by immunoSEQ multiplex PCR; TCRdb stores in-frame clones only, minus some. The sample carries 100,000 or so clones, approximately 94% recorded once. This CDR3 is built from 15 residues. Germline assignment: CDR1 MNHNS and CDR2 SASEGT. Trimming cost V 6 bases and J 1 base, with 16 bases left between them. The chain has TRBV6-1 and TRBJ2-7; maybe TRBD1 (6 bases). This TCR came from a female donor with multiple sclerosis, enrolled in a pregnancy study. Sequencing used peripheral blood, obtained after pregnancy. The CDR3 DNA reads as TGTGCCAGCAGGCACCAGGGGAGTGGATCCTACGAGCAGTACTTC. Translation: CASRHQGSGSYEQYF.